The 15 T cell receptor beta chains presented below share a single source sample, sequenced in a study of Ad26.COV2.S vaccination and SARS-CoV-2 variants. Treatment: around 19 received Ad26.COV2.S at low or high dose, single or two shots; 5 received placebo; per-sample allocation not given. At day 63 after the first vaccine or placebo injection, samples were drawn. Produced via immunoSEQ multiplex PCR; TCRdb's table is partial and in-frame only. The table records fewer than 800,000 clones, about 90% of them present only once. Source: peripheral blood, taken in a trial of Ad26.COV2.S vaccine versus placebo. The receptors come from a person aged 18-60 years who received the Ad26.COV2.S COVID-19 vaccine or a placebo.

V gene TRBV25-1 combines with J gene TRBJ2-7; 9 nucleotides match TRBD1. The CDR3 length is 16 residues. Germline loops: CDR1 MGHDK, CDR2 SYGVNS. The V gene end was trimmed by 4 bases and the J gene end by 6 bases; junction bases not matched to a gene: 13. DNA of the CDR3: TGTGCCAGCAGTGTCCCCGGGACAGGGTACCTGACCGAGCAGTACTTC. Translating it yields CASSVPGTGYLTEQYF.

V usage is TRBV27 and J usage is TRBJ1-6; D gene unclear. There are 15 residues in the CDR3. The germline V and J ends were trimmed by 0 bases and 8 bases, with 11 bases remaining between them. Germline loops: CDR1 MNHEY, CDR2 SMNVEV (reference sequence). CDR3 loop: CASSLSAAVYSPLHF. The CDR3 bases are TGTGCCAGCAGTTTATCTGCCGCCGTTTATTCACCCCTCCACTTT.

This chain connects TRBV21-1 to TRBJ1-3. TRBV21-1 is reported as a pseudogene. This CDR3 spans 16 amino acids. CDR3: CASSTLEGTSGNTIYF. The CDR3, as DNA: TGTGCCAGCAGCACCCTCGAGGGAACCTCTGGAAACACCATATATTTT.

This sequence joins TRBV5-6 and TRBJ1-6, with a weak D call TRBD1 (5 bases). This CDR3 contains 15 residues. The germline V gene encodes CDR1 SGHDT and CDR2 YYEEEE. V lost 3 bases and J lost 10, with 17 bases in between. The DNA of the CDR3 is TGTGCCAGCAGCTGGGGACCTCAGGGTAACTCACCCCTCCACTTT. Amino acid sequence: CASSWGPQGNSPLHF.

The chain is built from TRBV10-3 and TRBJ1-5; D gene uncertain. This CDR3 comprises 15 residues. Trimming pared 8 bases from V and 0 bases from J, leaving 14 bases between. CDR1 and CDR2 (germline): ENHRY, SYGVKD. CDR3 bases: TGTGCCATCGGGCCAGGTGGGAATAGCAATCAGCCCCAGCATTTT. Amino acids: CAIGPGGNSNQPQHF.

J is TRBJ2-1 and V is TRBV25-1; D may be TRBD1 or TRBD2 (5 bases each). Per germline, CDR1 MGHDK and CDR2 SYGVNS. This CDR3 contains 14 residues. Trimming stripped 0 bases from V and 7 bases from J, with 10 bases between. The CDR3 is CASSEYTGQNEQFF. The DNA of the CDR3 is TGTGCCAGCAGTGAATACACGGGGCAGAATGAGCAGTTCTTC.

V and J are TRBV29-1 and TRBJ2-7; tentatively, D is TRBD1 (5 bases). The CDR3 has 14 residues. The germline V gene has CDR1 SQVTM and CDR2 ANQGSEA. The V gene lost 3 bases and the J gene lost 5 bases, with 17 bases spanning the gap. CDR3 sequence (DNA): TGCAGCGTTGAGATGTTGGGGATAGGGGACGAGCAGTACTTC. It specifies CSVEMLGIGDEQYF.

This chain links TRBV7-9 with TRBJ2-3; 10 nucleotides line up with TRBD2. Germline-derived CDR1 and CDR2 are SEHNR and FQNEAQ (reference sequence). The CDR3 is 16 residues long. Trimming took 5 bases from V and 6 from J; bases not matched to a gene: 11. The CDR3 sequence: CASSLNSGGPVDTQYF. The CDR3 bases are TGTGCCAGCAGCCTAAATAGCGGGGGGCCAGTTGATACGCAGTATTTT.

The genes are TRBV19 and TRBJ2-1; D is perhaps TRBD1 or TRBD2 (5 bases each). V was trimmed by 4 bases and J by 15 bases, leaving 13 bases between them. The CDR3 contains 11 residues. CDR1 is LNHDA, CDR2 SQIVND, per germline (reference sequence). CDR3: CASSNRDDRFF. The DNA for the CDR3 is TGTGCCAGTAGTAACCGGGACGATCGGTTCTTC.

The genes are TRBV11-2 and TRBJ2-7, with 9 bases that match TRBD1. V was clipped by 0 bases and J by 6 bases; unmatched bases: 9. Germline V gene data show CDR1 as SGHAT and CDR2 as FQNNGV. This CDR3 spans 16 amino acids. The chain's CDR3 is CASSLDLATGGREQYF. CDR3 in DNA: TGTGCCAGCAGCTTAGATCTGGCCACAGGGGGCCGCGAGCAGTACTTC.

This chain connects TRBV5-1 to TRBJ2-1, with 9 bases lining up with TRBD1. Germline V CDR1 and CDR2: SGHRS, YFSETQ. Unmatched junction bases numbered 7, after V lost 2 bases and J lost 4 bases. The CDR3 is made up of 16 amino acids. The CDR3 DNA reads TGCGCCAGCAGCTTTCTGCCGGGACAGGGTTACAATGAGCAGTTCTTC. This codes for CASSFLPGQGYNEQFF.

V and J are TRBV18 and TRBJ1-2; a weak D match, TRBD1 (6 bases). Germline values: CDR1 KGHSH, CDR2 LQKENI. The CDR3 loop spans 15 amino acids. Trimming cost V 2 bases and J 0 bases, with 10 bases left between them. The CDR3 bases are TGTGCCAGCTCACCAAGACAGGAGTCTAACTATGGCTACACCTTC. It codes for CASSPRQESNYGYTF.

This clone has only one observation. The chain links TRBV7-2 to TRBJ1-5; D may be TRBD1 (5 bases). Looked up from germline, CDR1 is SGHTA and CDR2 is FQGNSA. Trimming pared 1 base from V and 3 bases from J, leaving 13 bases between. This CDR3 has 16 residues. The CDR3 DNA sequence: TGTGCCAGCAGCTTAGGGTTGGGGGTAACCAATCAGCCCCAGCATTTT. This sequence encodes CASSLGLGVTNQPQHF. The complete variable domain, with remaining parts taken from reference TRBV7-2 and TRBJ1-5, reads GAGVSQSPSNKVTEKGKDVELRCDPISGHTALYWYRQSLGQGLEFLIYFQGNSAPDKSGLPSDRFSAERTGGSVSTLTIQRTQQEDSAVYLCASSLGLGVTNQPQHFGDGTRLSIL.

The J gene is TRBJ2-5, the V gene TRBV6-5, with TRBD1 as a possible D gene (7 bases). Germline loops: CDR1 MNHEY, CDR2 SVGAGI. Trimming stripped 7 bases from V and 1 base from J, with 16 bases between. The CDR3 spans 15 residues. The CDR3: CASTSGGTAQETQYF. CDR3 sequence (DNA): TGTGCCAGCACTTCAGGGGGGACAGCCCAAGAGACCCAGTACTTC.

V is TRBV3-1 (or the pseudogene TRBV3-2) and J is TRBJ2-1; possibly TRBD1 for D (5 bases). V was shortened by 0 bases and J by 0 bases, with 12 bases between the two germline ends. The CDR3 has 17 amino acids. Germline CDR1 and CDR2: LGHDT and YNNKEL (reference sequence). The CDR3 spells CASSQEGRQSSYNEQFF. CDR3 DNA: TGTGCCAGCAGCCAAGAAGGGCGACAGAGCTCCTACAATGAGCAGTTCTTC.